What follows are 11 T cell receptor beta chains derived from one specimen sequenced in a study of T cells in Graves' hyperthyroidism and ophthalmopathy. Amplified TCR beta CDR3 regions derived from RNA transcripts. Using the HTBI primer set, a first-round RT-PCR was run on the TCR CDR3. TCRdb processed the multiplex PCR reads anew with MiXCR; each CDR3 protein has one entry. The data hold 530,000 or so distinct CDR3 sequences, with around 42% observed a single time. What was sequenced was peripheral blood or thyroid tissue (not recorded which). Receptors were obtained from a woman under 30 with Graves' hyperthyroidism.

This clonotype has only a few counts. Just one base apart from a much larger clone, this may be a read error. V usage is TRBV20-1 and J usage is TRBJ2-2, with no clear D. Trimming removed 4 bases from V and 3 bases from J, with 15 bases in between. Germline CDR1 and CDR2: DFQATT and SNEGSKA (reference sequence). The CDR3 totals 15 residues. CDR3 in DNA: TGCAGTGCTACGGCTTACCGGCAGCACACCGGGGAGCTGTTTTTT. Translated, it gives CSATAYRQHTGELFF.

Worth noting for this clonotype: At one end the junction does not follow the germline gene, possibly because of a read error. The genes are TRBV4-1 and TRBJ2-2, with D perhaps being TRBD1 or TRBD2 (7 bases each). Germline lookup yields CDR1 MGHRA and CDR2 YSYEKL. The CDR3 consists of 16 residues. CDR3 in DNA: TGCGCCAGCGGCCAAAGCGGGACAGCGAACACCGGGGAGCTGTTTTTT. Protein sequence: CASGQSGTANTGELFF.

V usage is TRBV7-9 and J usage is TRBJ2-2, with TRBD1 identical over 9 bases. The germline V gene encodes CDR1 SEHNR and CDR2 FQNEAQ (reference sequence). CDR3 length: 15 amino acids. V was clipped by 4 bases and J by 4 bases; unmatched bases: 4. For the CDR3, the DNA is TGTGCCAGCAGCTCACAGGGGGCCTCCACCGGGGAGCTGTTTTTT. Amino acids: CASSSQGASTGELFF. Full variable domain (rest looked up from reference TRBV7-9 and TRBJ2-2): DTGVSQNPRHKITKRGQNVTFRCDPISEHNRLYWYRQTLGQGPEFLTYFQNEAQLEKSRLLSDRFSAERPKGSFSTLEIQRTEQGDSAMYLCASSSQGASTGELFFGEGSRLTVL.

The chain couples TRBV5-8 to TRBJ2-7, with TRBD1 identical over 8 bases. CDR3 size: 14 residues. V shed 7 bases, J shed 3 bases, and the junction held 9 bases outside the gene matches. Germline V gene data show CDR1 as SGHTS and CDR2 as YDEGEE. CDR3 sequence (DNA): TGTGCCAGCCGACGAGACAGGGGCGGCTACGAGCAGTACTTC. Residues: CASRRDRGGYEQYF.

The chain has TRBV12-3 or TRBV12-4 and TRBJ1-2; D ambiguous. The ends were cut back, 6 bases at V and 5 bases at J, with 19 bases in the middle. The CDR3 consists of 15 residues. In DNA form, the CDR3 reads TGTGCCAGCAGCTCCCAGACTAGCGGGAGATATGGCTACACCTTC. This sequence encodes CASSSQTSGRYGYTF.

This clonotype was seen once. The chain links TRBV4-3 to TRBJ1-2, with 8 bases aligning to TRBD1. Per germline, CDR1 LGHNA and CDR2 YSLEER. The CDR3 is 16 amino acids. V shed 0 bases and J 3 bases; nucleotides not matched to a gene: 6. The CDR3 here is CASSQDGQGRDYGYTF. The DNA of the CDR3 is TGCGCCAGCAGCCAAGATGGACAGGGACGCGACTATGGCTACACCTTC.

Of note for this clonotype: A much more abundant neighbour one base away suggests this may be a read error. This sequence joins TRBV20-1 and TRBJ2-7; D tentatively reads TRBD1 or TRBD2 (7 bases each). This CDR3 has 19 residues. Trimming pared 6 bases from V and 6 bases from J, leaving 36 bases between. Germline V gene data show CDR1 as DFQATT and CDR2 as SNEGSKA (reference sequence). DNA of the CDR3: TGCAGTGCCGTTCTGCGGGGGAGGGCCGCTCAGGGGGGAGGGTTCGAGCAGTACTTC. Its protein product is CSAVLRGRAAQGGGFEQYF.

The gene calls are TRBV29-1 and TRBJ2-7; D is perhaps TRBD1 or TRBD2 (5 bases each). V shed 8 bases and J shed 6 bases, with 14 bases lying between them. The CDR3 has 11 residues. The germline V gene has CDR1 SQVTM and CDR2 ANQGSEA. Here the CDR3 DNA reads TGCAGCTCGACAGCGGCGGGCGAGCAGTACTTC. Its translation is CSSTAAGEQYF.

The chain joins TRBV12-3 or TRBV12-4 to TRBJ2-3; no clear D gene. V was cut by 2 bases and J by 0 bases, with 9 bases left in between. The CDR3 contains 15 residues. Here the CDR3 DNA reads TGTGCCAGCAGTTTAAAGCTAACTAGCACAGATACGCAGTATTTT. As protein: CASSLKLTSTDTQYF.

This clonotype has a count of ten or more. The chain combines TRBV27 with TRBJ1-2, with TRBD1 identical over 9 bases. V lost 6 bases to trimming and J lost 6 bases; unmatched junction nucleotides: 5. The germline V gene encodes CDR1 MNHEY and CDR2 SMNVEV (reference sequence). The length of the CDR3 is 13 residues. The CDR3 nucleotides read TGTGCCAGCAGCGGACAGGGGCGGAATGGCTACACCTTC. Its translation is CASSGQGRNGYTF.

This chain links TRBV12-3 or TRBV12-4 with TRBJ2-5; D is undetermined. The length of the CDR3 is 12 residues. Trimming cost V 7 bases and J 5 bases, with 11 bases left between them. The CDR3 nucleotides read TGTGCCAGCAATTACCGCGATGAGACCCAGTACTTC. Protein product: CASNYRDETQYF.